This T cell receptor beta chain was sequenced during a study of beta chain features in type 1 diabetes. Study-level points and caveats: Here, the possible influence of HLA type (on TCRB rearrangement) remained unresolved. Among all four CD4+ subsets, Type 1 diabetes patients had TCRB CDR3s that were moderately but significantly shorter.

A word on this clone: Its antigen is unidentified.

Every isolated RNA sample was fully reverse transcribed, so sequencing captured expressed TCRB transcripts. Libraries were prepared by immunoSEQ multiplex PCR; TCRdb keeps only in-frame clonotypes and omits some of them. Among a few hundred thousand clones listed, around 21% were seen once. With V trimmed by 5 bases and J by 1 base, 8 bases remained unmatched. Germline CDR1 and CDR2: SGHTA and FQGNSA. The CDR3 is 15 amino acids. This receptor was taken from a woman aged 40 to 49 with type 1 diabetes. V usage is TRBV7-2 and J usage is TRBJ2-7; TRBD2 matches 7 bases. Sequencing used naive CD4+ T cells from blood. CDR3: CASSKQRDYSYEQYF. CDR3 in DNA: TGTGCCAGCAGCAAACAACGGGACTATTCCTACGAGCAGTACTTC.